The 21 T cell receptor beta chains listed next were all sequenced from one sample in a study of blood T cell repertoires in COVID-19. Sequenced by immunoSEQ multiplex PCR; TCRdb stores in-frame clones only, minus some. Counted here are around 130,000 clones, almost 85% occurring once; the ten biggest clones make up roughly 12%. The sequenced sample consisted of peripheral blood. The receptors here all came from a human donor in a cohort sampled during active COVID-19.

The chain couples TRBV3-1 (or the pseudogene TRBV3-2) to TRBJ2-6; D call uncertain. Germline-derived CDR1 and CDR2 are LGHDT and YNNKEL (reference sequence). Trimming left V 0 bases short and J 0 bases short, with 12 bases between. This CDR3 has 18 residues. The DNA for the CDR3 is TGTGCCAGCAGCCAAGATCCCCCAGGATACTCTGGGGCCAACGTCCTGACTTTC. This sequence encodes CASSQDPPGYSGANVLTF.

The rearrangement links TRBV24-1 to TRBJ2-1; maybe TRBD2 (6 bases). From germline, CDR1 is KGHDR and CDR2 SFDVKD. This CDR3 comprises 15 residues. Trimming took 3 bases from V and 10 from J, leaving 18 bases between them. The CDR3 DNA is TGTGCCACCAGTGATGCGGAAACGGTCGCGGGGGAGCAGTTCTTC. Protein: CATSDAETVAGEQFF.

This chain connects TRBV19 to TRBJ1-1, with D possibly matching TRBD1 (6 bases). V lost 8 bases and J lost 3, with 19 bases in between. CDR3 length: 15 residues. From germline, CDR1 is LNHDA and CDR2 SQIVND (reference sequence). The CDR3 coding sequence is TGTGCCAGTCGATTGATGGGGGCGTGGGACACTGAAGCTTTCTTT. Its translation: CASRLMGAWDTEAFF.

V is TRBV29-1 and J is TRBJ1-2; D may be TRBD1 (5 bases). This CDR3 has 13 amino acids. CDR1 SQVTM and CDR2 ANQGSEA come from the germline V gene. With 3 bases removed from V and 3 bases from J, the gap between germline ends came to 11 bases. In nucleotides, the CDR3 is TGCAGCGTTGAGTCACAGGCACACTATGGCTACACCTTC. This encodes CSVESQAHYGYTF.

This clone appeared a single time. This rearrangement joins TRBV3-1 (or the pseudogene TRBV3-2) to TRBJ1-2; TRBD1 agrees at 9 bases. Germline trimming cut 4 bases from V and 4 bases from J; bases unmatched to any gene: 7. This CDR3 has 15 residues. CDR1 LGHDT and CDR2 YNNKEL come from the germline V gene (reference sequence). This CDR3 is CASSRMGQGSYGYTF. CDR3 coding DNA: TGTGCCAGCAGCCGGATGGGACAGGGATCCTATGGCTACACCTTC.

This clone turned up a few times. CDR3 amino acids: CASTRGGQETQYF. The CDR3, as DNA: TGCGCCAGCACTAGGGGAGGGCAAGAGACCCAGTACTTC. This chain joins TRBV5-1 and TRBJ2-5; 7 bases fit TRBD2. The CDR3 spans 13 residues. Trimming removed 6 bases from V and 2 bases from J; junction bases left unmatched: 4. Germline assignment: CDR1 SGHRS and CDR2 YFSETQ.

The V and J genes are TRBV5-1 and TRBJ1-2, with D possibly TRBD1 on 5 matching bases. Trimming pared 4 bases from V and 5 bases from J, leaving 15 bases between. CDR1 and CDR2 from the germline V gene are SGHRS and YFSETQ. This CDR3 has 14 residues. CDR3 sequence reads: CASSTVEGKYGYTF. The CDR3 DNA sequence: TGCGCCAGCAGCACCGTGGAGGGGAAATATGGCTACACCTTC. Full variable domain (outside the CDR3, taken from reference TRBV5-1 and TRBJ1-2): KAGVTQTPRYLIKTRGQQVTLSCSPISGHRSVSWYQQTPGQGLQFLFEYFSETQRNKGNFPGRFSGRQFSNSRSEMNVSTLELGDSALYLCASSTVEGKYGYTFGSGTRLTVV.

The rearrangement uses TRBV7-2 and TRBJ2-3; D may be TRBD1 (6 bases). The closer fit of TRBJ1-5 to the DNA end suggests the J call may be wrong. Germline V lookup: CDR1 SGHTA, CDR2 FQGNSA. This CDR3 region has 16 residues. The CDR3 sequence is CASSLAASGGQDTQHF. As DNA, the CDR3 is TGTGCCAGCAGCTTAGCGGCCTCGGGGGGCCAAGATACGCAGCATTTT.

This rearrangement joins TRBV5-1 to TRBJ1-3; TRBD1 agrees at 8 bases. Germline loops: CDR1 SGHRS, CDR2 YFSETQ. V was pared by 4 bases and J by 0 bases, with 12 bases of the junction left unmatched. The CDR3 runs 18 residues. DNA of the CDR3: TGCGCCAGCAGCACCGAGCCCCAGGGGGCCCACTCTGGAAACACCATATATTTT. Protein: CASSTEPQGAHSGNTIYF. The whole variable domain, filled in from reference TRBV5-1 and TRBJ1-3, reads KAGVTQTPRYLIKTRGQQVTLSCSPISGHRSVSWYQQTPGQGLQFLFEYFSETQRNKGNFPGRFSGRQFSNSRSEMNVSTLELGDSALYLCASSTEPQGAHSGNTIYFGEGSWLTVV.

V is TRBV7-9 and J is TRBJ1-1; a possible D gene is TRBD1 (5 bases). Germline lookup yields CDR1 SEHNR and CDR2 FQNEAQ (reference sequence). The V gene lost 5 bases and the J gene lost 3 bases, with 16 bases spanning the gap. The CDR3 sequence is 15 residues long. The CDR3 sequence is CASSPPAGRDTEAFF. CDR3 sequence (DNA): TGTGCCAGCAGCCCTCCTGCAGGGAGGGACACTGAAGCTTTCTTT.

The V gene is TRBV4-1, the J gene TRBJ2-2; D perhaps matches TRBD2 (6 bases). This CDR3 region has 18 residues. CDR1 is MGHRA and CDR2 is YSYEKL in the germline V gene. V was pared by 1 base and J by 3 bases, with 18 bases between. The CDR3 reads CASSQVVVVAGHTGELFF. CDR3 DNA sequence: TGCGCCAGCAGCCAAGTCGTTGTCGTGGCGGGGCACACCGGGGAGCTGTTTTTT.

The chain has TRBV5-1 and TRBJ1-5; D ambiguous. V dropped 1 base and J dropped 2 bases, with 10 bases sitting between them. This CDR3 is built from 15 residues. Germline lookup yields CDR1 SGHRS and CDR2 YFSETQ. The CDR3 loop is CASSLNSNRNQPQHF. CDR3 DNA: TGCGCCAGCAGCTTGAACAGCAACCGCAATCAGCCCCAGCATTTT.

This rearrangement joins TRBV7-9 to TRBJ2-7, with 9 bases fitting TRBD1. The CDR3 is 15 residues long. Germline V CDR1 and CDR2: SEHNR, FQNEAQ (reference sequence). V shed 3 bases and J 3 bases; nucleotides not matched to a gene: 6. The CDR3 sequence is CASSLGRTGDYEQYF. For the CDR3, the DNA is TGTGCCAGCAGCTTGGGGCGGACAGGGGACTACGAGCAGTACTTC.

CDR3 amino acids: CASSLTGSIDEQFF. The CDR3 nucleotides are TGTGCCAGCAGCTTGACAGGGTCCATAGATGAGCAGTTCTTC. The rearrangement uses TRBV5-6 and TRBJ2-1; TRBD1 might be the D (6 bases). The CDR3 runs 14 residues. V lost 1 base and J lost 8, with 13 bases in between. Germline V gene data show CDR1 as SGHDT and CDR2 as YYEEEE.

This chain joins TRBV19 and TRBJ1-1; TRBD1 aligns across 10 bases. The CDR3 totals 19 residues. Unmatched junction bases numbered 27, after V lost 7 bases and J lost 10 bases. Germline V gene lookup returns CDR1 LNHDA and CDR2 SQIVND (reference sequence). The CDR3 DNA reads TGTGCCAGTATTACAAACCCCGATTCAACCGGGACAGGGGTCGTGCGAGCTTTCTTT. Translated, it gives CASITNPDSTGTGVVRAFF.

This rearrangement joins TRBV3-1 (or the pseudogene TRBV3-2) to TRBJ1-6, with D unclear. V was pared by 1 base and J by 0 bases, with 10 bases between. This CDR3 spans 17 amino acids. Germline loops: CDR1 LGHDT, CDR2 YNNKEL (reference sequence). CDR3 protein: CASSQGRRSSYNSPLHF. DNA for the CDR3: TGTGCCAGCAGCCAAGGGCGACGGAGCTCCTATAATTCACCCCTCCACTTT.

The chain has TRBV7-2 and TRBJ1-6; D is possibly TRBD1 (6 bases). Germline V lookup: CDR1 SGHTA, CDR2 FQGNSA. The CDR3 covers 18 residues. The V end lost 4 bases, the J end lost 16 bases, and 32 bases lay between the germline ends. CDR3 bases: TGTGCCAGCAGCTCCGGGGGGGCGCGTGCTACGCCTAAACATCAACTCCACTTT. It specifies CASSSGGARATPKHQLHF.

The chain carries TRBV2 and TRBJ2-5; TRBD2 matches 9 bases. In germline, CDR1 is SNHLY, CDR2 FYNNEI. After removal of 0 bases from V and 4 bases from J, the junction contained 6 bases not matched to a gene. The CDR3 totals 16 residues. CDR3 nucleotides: TGTGCCAGCAGTGAAGCCCCTAGCGGGGTCCTAGAGACCCAGTACTTC. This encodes CASSEAPSGVLETQYF.

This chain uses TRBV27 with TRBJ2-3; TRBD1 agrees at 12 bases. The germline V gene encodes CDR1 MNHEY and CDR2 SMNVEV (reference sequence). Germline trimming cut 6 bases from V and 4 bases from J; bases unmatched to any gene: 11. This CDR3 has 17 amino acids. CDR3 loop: CASRFAGTGGVADTQYF. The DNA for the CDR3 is TGTGCCAGCAGATTCGCCGGGACAGGGGGCGTAGCAGATACGCAGTATTTT.

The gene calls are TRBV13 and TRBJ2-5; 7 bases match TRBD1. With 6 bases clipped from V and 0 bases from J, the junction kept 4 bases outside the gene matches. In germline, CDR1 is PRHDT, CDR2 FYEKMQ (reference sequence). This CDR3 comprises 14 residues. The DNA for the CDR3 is TGTGCCAGCAGTCAGGGGACAGACCAAGAGACCCAGTACTTC. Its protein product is CASSQGTDQETQYF.

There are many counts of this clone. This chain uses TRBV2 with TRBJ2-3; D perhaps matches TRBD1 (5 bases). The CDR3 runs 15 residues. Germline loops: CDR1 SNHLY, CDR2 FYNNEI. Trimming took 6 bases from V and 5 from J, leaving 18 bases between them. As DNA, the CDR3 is TGTGCCAGCAGGGACATAGGTCGGGCAGGAGATACGCAGTATTTT. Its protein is CASRDIGRAGDTQYF.